This T cell receptor (beta chain) was recorded in a study of PD-1 blockade in classical Hodgkin lymphoma. As regards this clone: Its matching antigen is unknown.

Findings of the study overall: Factors driving the repertoire differences, possibly disease activity or prior therapy, remain undefined. Whoever responded completely had baseline diversity much like that seen in newly diagnosed patients. Some patients began nivolumab under 1 year after ASCT. These patients were excluded from later analyses.

TCRdb's copy holds only in-frame clones and misses some; the assay was immunoSEQ multiplex PCR. The profile covers 9,500 to 12,000 clones, with around 84% appearing a single time and 30% to 45% taken by the ten largest. Trimming took 4 bases from V and 3 from J; bases not matched to a gene: 3. The CDR3 is 15 residues long. Per the germline V gene, CDR1 is SQVTM and CDR2 is ANQGSEA. The time point denotes: cycle 4 day 1 (C4D1), after five to seven weeks of nivolumab. All patients relapsed after autologous stem cell transplantation, and brentuximab vedotin exposure varied. CD8+ T cells were isolated from thawed PBMCs by magnetic negative selection. Complete response, partial response or progressive disease constituted the best response categories observed.

The source was CD8+ T cells from blood, collected before the fourth cycle of nivolumab. This clonotype was sampled from a human donor with classical Hodgkin lymphoma. The donor label of this sample is uncertain. The chain has TRBV29-1 and TRBJ2-2; 12 nucleotides match TRBD2. The CDR3 loop reads CSVGLAGVYTGELFF. In DNA form, the CDR3 reads TGCAGCGTTGGACTAGCGGGAGTGTACACCGGGGAGCTGTTTTTT.